This is a list of T cell receptor beta chains from one sample in a study of siplizumab effects on memory and regulatory T cells. The protocol was immunoSEQ multiplex PCR, while the TCRdb copy is restricted to in-frame clones and leaves out a portion. The sample lists tens of thousands of clones, roughly 97% seen once, with about 0.095% in the top ten. The material sequenced was naive CD8+ T cells sorted from blood. These receptors came from a human donor in good health. Each CDR3 is given with its conserved first and last residue. The order of the fields is J gene, clone size, D gene, V gene, CDR3 protein, CDR3 DNA. A D gene is named only where the DNA matches it firmly. Clone size is not always given. Where it is, it says once, few, many or a class for expanded clones.

j_gene: TRBJ1-5
abundance: NA
d_gene: NA
v_gene: TRBV19
CDR3aa: CASESSGINQPQHF
CDR3nt: TGTGCCAGCGAATCATCAGGTATCAATCAGCCCCAGCATTTT

j_gene: TRBJ2-2
abundance: NA
d_gene: NA
v_gene: TRBV5-1
CDR3aa: CASSFSGPTGELFF
CDR3nt: TGCGCCAGCAGCTTCAGCGGGCCCACCGGGGAGCTGTTTTTT

j_gene: TRBJ2-3
abundance: NA
d_gene: NA
v_gene: TRBV20-1
CDR3aa: CSARTTDTQYF
CDR3nt: TGCAGTGCTAGAACGACAGATACGCAGTATTTT

j_gene: TRBJ1-1
abundance: NA
d_gene: NA
v_gene: TRBV7-3
CDR3aa: CASSLKLSGTEAFF
CDR3nt: TGTGCCAGCAGCTTAAAGTTGTCGGGAACTGAAGCTTTCTTT

j_gene: TRBJ2-4
abundance: NA
d_gene: TRBD1
v_gene: TRBV28
CDR3aa: CASAPRDRENIQYF
CDR3nt: TGTGCCAGCGCACCCCGGGACAGGGAAAACATTCAGTACTTC

j_gene: TRBJ2-1
abundance: NA
d_gene: TRBD2
v_gene: TRBV15
CDR3aa: CATSRDPPGLAETYNEQFF
CDR3nt: TGTGCCACCAGCAGAGACCCCCCGGGACTAGCGGAGACCTACAATGAGCAGTTCTTC

j_gene: TRBJ1-6
abundance: NA
d_gene: NA
v_gene: TRBV6-5
CDR3aa: CASRAGVYNSPLHF
CDR3nt: TGTGCCAGCAGGGCGGGGGTGTACAATTCACCCCTCCACTTT

j_gene: TRBJ1-4
abundance: NA
d_gene: NA
v_gene: TRBV27
CDR3aa: CASTKWGGANEKLFF
CDR3nt: TGTGCCAGCACCAAATGGGGGGGCGCTAATGAAAAACTGTTTTTT

j_gene: TRBJ1-5
abundance: NA
d_gene: NA
v_gene: TRBV27
CDR3aa: CASSLQGANQPQHF
CDR3nt: TGTGCCAGCAGTTTACAGGGCGCCAATCAGCCCCAGCATTTT

j_gene: TRBJ2-7
abundance: NA
d_gene: NA
v_gene: TRBV5-4
CDR3aa: CASSWGSEQYF
CDR3nt: TGTGCCAGCAGCTGGGGTTCCGAGCAGTACTTC

j_gene: TRBJ1-2
abundance: NA
d_gene: TRBD1
v_gene: TRBV19
CDR3aa: CASSSGTDHYGYTF
CDR3nt: TGTGCCAGTAGTAGTGGGACAGACCACTATGGCTACACCTTC

j_gene: TRBJ2-7
abundance: NA
d_gene: TRBD2
v_gene: TRBV9
CDR3aa: CASSVGGGTYEQYF
CDR3nt: TGTGCCAGCAGCGTAGGGGGAGGGACCTACGAGCAGTACTTC

j_gene: TRBJ2-2
abundance: NA
d_gene: NA
v_gene: TRBV19
CDR3aa: CASITGIGELFF
CDR3nt: TGTGCCAGTATAACAGGGATCGGGGAGCTGTTTTTT

j_gene: TRBJ2-7
abundance: NA
d_gene: NA
v_gene: TRBV4-1
CDR3aa: CASSAGTGAYEQYF
CDR3nt: TGCGCCAGCAGCGCCGGGACTGGGGCCTACGAGCAGTACTTC

j_gene: TRBJ1-1
abundance: NA
d_gene: TRBD1
v_gene: TRBV5-1
CDR3aa: CASSFGDSNTEAFF
CDR3nt: TGCGCCAGCAGCTTTGGGGACAGCAACACTGAAGCTTTCTTT

j_gene: TRBJ2-1
abundance: NA
d_gene: NA
v_gene: TRBV27
CDR3aa: CASSTQRSYNEQFF
CDR3nt: TGTGCCAGCAGCACCCAGCGGTCTTACAATGAGCAGTTCTTC

j_gene: TRBJ2-1
abundance: NA
d_gene: NA
v_gene: TRBV9
CDR3aa: CASSVGGGTTEQFF
CDR3nt: TGTGCCAGCAGCGTCGGGGGCGGGACAACTGAGCAGTTCTTC

j_gene: TRBJ2-3
abundance: NA
d_gene: NA
v_gene: TRBV7-8
CDR3aa: CASSLRTDTQYF
CDR3nt: TGTGCCAGCAGCCTGAGGACAGATACGCAGTATTTT

j_gene: TRBJ1-4
abundance: once
d_gene: NA
v_gene: TRBV18
CDR3aa: CASSPEGGGEKLFF
CDR3nt: TGTGCCAGCTCACCTGAGGGAGGAGGGGAAAAACTGTTTTTT

j_gene: TRBJ1-6
abundance: NA
d_gene: NA
v_gene: TRBV4-3
CDR3aa: CASSQDFGYNSPLHF
CDR3nt: TGCGCCAGCAGCCAAGACTTTGGGTATAATTCACCCCTCCACTTT

j_gene: TRBJ2-7
abundance: NA
d_gene: TRBD1
v_gene: TRBV4-1
CDR3aa: CASSQDNQGATEQYF
CDR3nt: TGCGCCAGCAGCCAAGATAATCAGGGGGCAACCGAGCAGTACTTC

j_gene: TRBJ2-4
abundance: once
d_gene: NA
v_gene: TRBV6-6
CDR3aa: CASSYSGAIENIQYF
CDR3nt: TGTGCCAGCAGTTACTCGGGGGCAATCGAAAACATTCAGTACTTC

j_gene: TRBJ2-3
abundance: NA
d_gene: TRBD1
v_gene: TRBV29-1
CDR3aa: CSVLDPDRETDTQYF
CDR3nt: TGCAGCGTTTTAGACCCCGACAGGGAGACAGATACGCAGTATTTT

j_gene: TRBJ2-7
abundance: NA
d_gene: NA
v_gene: TRBV7-2
CDR3aa: CASSFGGPYEQYF
CDR3nt: TGTGCCAGCAGCTTCGGGGGACCCTACGAGCAGTACTTC

j_gene: TRBJ1-2
abundance: NA
d_gene: NA
v_gene: TRBV29-1
CDR3aa: CSVERGGDYTF
CDR3nt: TGCAGCGTTGAAAGGGGAGGGGACTACACCTTC

j_gene: TRBJ2-1
abundance: NA
d_gene: NA
v_gene: TRBV10-2
CDR3aa: CASSESGPDSYNEQFF
CDR3nt: TGCGCCAGCAGTGAGTCAGGGCCTGACTCCTACAATGAGCAGTTCTTC

j_gene: TRBJ2-7
abundance: NA
d_gene: TRBD1
v_gene: TRBV6-1
CDR3aa: CASRPLDRDLYEQYF
CDR3nt: TGTGCCAGCAGGCCATTGGACAGGGATCTGTACGAGCAGTACTTC

j_gene: TRBJ2-5
abundance: NA
d_gene: NA
v_gene: TRBV11-3
CDR3aa: CASSPRGSQETQYF
CDR3nt: TGTGCCAGCAGCCCCCGGGGCAGTCAAGAGACCCAGTACTTC

j_gene: TRBJ2-5
abundance: NA
d_gene: NA
v_gene: TRBV6-6
CDR3aa: CASSYEGETQYF
CDR3nt: TGTGCCAGCAGTTACGAGGGTGAGACCCAGTACTTC

j_gene: TRBJ2-5
abundance: NA
d_gene: NA
v_gene: TRBV2
CDR3aa: CASSDSSQETQYF
CDR3nt: TGTGCCAGCAGCGACAGTTCCCAAGAGACCCAGTACTTC

j_gene: TRBJ1-6
abundance: once
d_gene: NA
v_gene: TRBV9
CDR3aa: CASSAGETNSPLHF
CDR3nt: TGTGCCAGCAGCGCAGGGGAGACTAATTCACCCCTCCACTTT

j_gene: TRBJ2-7
abundance: NA
d_gene: TRBD1
v_gene: TRBV4-3
CDR3aa: CASSQEGQGASYEQYF
CDR3nt: TGCGCCAGCAGCCAAGAGGGGCAGGGGGCGAGCTACGAGCAGTACTTC

j_gene: TRBJ2-5
abundance: NA
d_gene: TRBD2
v_gene: TRBV5-4
CDR3aa: CASSFGLAEVETQYF
CDR3nt: TGTGCCAGCAGCTTTGGACTAGCGGAGGTGGAGACCCAGTACTTC

j_gene: TRBJ2-5
abundance: NA
d_gene: TRBD2
v_gene: TRBV11-2
CDR3aa: CASSLVGTTQETQYF
CDR3nt: TGTGCCAGCAGCTTAGTGGGGACTACCCAAGAGACCCAGTACTTC

j_gene: TRBJ1-1
abundance: NA
d_gene: NA
v_gene: TRBV4-2
CDR3aa: CASSQDPGGQTEAFF
CDR3nt: TGTGCCAGCAGCCAAGATCCCGGGGGGCAGACTGAAGCTTTCTTT

j_gene: TRBJ2-7
abundance: NA
d_gene: NA
v_gene: TRBV5-6
CDR3aa: CASSLERTPSYEQYF
CDR3nt: TGTGCCAGCAGCTTGGAAAGGACCCCCTCCTACGAGCAGTACTTC

j_gene: TRBJ1-3
abundance: NA
d_gene: TRBD1
v_gene: TRBV11-2
CDR3aa: CAVSGGGNTIYF
CDR3nt: TGTGCCGTCTCAGGGGGGGGAAACACCATATATTTT

j_gene: TRBJ2-5
abundance: NA
d_gene: TRBD1
v_gene: TRBV5-1
CDR3aa: CASSVAGTGTYQETQYF
CDR3nt: TGCGCCAGCAGCGTGGCCGGGACAGGGACCTACCAAGAGACCCAGTACTTC

j_gene: TRBJ2-1
abundance: once
d_gene: NA
v_gene: TRBV14
CDR3aa: CASSQDWTGEQFF
CDR3nt: TGTGCCAGCAGCCAAGATTGGACTGGGGAGCAGTTCTTC

j_gene: TRBJ1-2
abundance: NA
d_gene: NA
v_gene: TRBV19
CDR3aa: CASTPVGAVNYGYTF
CDR3nt: TGTGCCAGTACACCAGTCGGGGCAGTCAACTATGGCTACACCTTC

j_gene: TRBJ2-7
abundance: NA
d_gene: NA
v_gene: TRBV9
CDR3aa: CASLAGGSSYEQYF
CDR3nt: TGTGCCAGCCTTGCCGGGGGAAGCTCCTACGAGCAGTACTTC

j_gene: TRBJ1-1
abundance: NA
d_gene: NA
v_gene: TRBV14
CDR3aa: CASSQRSGGKGGYEAFF
CDR3nt: TGTGCCAGCAGCCAAAGATCCGGGGGCAAGGGTGGGTATGAAGCTTTCTTT

j_gene: TRBJ2-2
abundance: NA
d_gene: NA
v_gene: TRBV9
CDR3aa: CASSPYEGDTGELFF
CDR3nt: TGTGCCAGCAGCCCCTATGAGGGGGACACCGGGGAGCTGTTTTTT

j_gene: TRBJ2-1
abundance: NA
d_gene: TRBD1
v_gene: TRBV4-1
CDR3aa: CASSRRDRAQFF
CDR3nt: TGCGCCAGCAGCCGCCGGGACAGGGCACAGTTCTTC

j_gene: TRBJ2-5
abundance: NA
d_gene: NA
v_gene: TRBV2
CDR3aa: CASYDSGAEETQYF
CDR3nt: TGTGCCAGCTACGACTCGGGGGCGGAAGAGACCCAGTACTTC